These 20 T cell receptor beta chains share one sample of origin, sequenced in a study of T cell responses to AZD1222 COVID-19 vaccine. Assay: immunoSEQ multiplex PCR; the TCRdb copy retains only in-frame clones and omits some. The data contain 55,000 to 75,000 clones, about four fifths of them singletons. The input for sequencing was peripheral blood, taken on day 0 of MenACWY control vaccination. These receptors all stem from an adult in good health.

V and J are TRBV7-8 and TRBJ2-1; D is unresolved. Germline V gives CDR1 SGHVS, CDR2 FQNEAQ. The CDR3 is 15 amino acids. The V end was cut by 5 bases, the J end by 0 bases, with 11 bases between. This CDR3 reads CASSPRRSSYNEQFF. CDR3 coding DNA: TGTGCCAGCAGCCCCCGTAGGAGCTCCTACAATGAGCAGTTCTTC.

The chain is built from TRBV30 and TRBJ2-3; D unclear. Germline V lookup: CDR1 GTSNPN, CDR2 SVGIG (reference sequence). This CDR3 contains 14 residues. Between the trimmed V and J ends, which lost 5 bases and 5 bases, there was a span of 17 bases. DNA for the CDR3: TGTGCCTGGTCAACTCGCACCTCCGGAGATACGCAGTATTTT. The encoded protein is CAWSTRTSGDTQYF.

The J gene is TRBJ1-5, the V gene TRBV19, with D perhaps matching TRBD1 (5 bases). The CDR3 has 16 amino acids. In germline, CDR1 is LNHDA, CDR2 SQIVND (reference sequence). V dropped 0 bases and J dropped 4 bases, with 13 bases sitting between them. This CDR3 reads CASSIDPGRANQPQHF. For the CDR3, the DNA is TGTGCCAGTAGTATAGATCCAGGCAGGGCTAATCAGCCCCAGCATTTT.

The chain combines TRBV28 with TRBJ2-1, with 9 bases identical to TRBD1. Germline trimming cut 6 bases from V and 7 bases from J; bases unmatched to any gene: 7. Germline V gene sequence: CDR1 MDHEN, CDR2 SYDVKM. This CDR3 contains 14 residues. The CDR3 reads CASSLTGGQNEQFF. CDR3 nucleotides: TGTGCCAGCAGCCTTACAGGGGGCCAGAATGAGCAGTTCTTC.

This clone was observed a single time. The chain combines TRBV7-8 with TRBJ2-3; 13 nucleotides line up with TRBD2. Trimming at V came to 6 bases and at J to 6 bases, leaving 9 bases not matched to a gene. This CDR3 contains 16 residues. CDR1 SGHVS and CDR2 FQNEAQ come from the germline V gene. The CDR3 protein is CASSPTSGGAWDTQYF. CDR3 in DNA: TGTGCCAGCAGTCCTACTAGCGGGGGGGCTTGGGATACGCAGTATTTT.

A single count supports this clone. The V call is TRBV12-3 or TRBV12-4, the J call TRBJ1-4; D remains ambiguous. The CDR3 covers 13 residues. Trimming took off 6 bases at V and 8 bases at J, with 13 bases between the two ends. The CDR3 sequence: CASRYWGGEKLFF. Here the CDR3 DNA reads TGTGCCAGCAGATATTGGGGAGGCGAAAAACTGTTTTTT.

The CDR3 protein is CASSEGGINEQFF. In nucleotides, the CDR3 is TGTGCCAGCTCGGAGGGGGGAATCAATGAGCAGTTCTTC. The V and J genes are TRBV18 and TRBJ2-1; D is possibly TRBD1 or TRBD2 (6 bases each). This CDR3 has 13 residues. Germline CDR1 is KGHSH and CDR2 is LQKENI. Trimming stripped 6 bases from V and 6 bases from J, with 12 bases between.

V is TRBV6-6 and J is TRBJ1-1; D may be TRBD1 (5 bases). CDR1 is MNHNY, CDR2 SVGAGI, per germline (reference sequence). There are 13 residues in the CDR3. Deletions cut 2 bases from V and 9 bases from J, with 13 bases between. CDR3 in DNA: TGTGCCAGCAGTTACACGGGGGGACTCCAAGCTTTCTTT. The encoded protein is CASSYTGGLQAFF.

The V gene is TRBV12-5, the J gene TRBJ1-1, with unresolved D. The V end was cut by 8 bases, the J end by 1 base, with 8 bases between. The CDR3 runs 12 residues. The V gene's germline CDR1 is LGHNT and CDR2 FRNRAP. Written as DNA, the CDR3 is TGTGCTAGTTGCTTCTGGAACACTGAAGCTTTCTTT. It encodes CASCFWNTEAFF. Full variable domain (rest looked up from reference TRBV12-5 and TRBJ1-1): DARVTQTPRHKVTEMGQEVTMRCQPILGHNTVFWYRQTMMQGLELLAYFRNRAPLDDSGMPKDRFSAEMPDATLATLKIQPSEPRDSAVYFCASCFWNTEAFFGQGTRLTVV.

The rearrangement uses TRBV4-3 and TRBJ2-3; no reliable D call. CDR3 length: 17 residues. Germline CDR1 is LGHNA and CDR2 is YSLEER. Trimming left V 0 bases short and J 1 base short, with 14 bases between. CDR3 sequence: CASSQDLHALGTDTQYF. The CDR3 DNA sequence: TGCGCCAGCAGCCAAGATTTACACGCCTTGGGCACAGATACGCAGTATTTT.

The chain recombines TRBV21-1 with TRBJ1-5; the table's TRBD1 call for D was not verified on the DNA. TRBV21-1 constitutes a pseudogene. The CDR3 sequence is 19 residues long. The CDR3 DNA is TGTGCCAGCACCTACAGGCGGAGGGGACAGATTCATAGCAATCAGCCCCAGCATTTT. Translation: CASTYRRRGQIHSNQPQHF.

The chain recombines TRBV6-6 with TRBJ1-3, with 8 bases fitting TRBD1. The length of the CDR3 is 14 residues. Looked up from germline, CDR1 is MNHNY and CDR2 is SVGAGI (reference sequence). With 8 bases clipped from V and 2 bases from J, the junction kept 5 bases outside the gene matches. Here the CDR3 reads CASQETGAGNTIYF. DNA of the CDR3: TGTGCCAGCCAAGAGACAGGGGCTGGAAACACCATATATTTT.

The rearrangement joins TRBV2 to TRBJ1-3; perhaps TRBD1 as D (5 bases). This CDR3 is 15 amino acids long. Germline CDR1 reads SNHLY; CDR2 reads FYNNEI. Trimming shortened V by 6 bases and J by 3 bases, and 15 bases separated the two germline ends. The DNA for the CDR3 is TGTGCCAGCAGCCCTCTCAGGGAGGATGGAAACACCATATATTTT. This sequence encodes CASSPLREDGNTIYF.

The chain couples TRBV9 to TRBJ2-7; TRBD1 matches at 9 bases. Trimming removed 0 bases from V and 5 bases from J; junction bases left unmatched: 6. The CDR3 runs to 15 residues. Germline CDR1 is SGDLS and CDR2 is YYNGEE. The CDR3 spells CASSVDGQGFDEQYF. CDR3 bases: TGTGCCAGCAGCGTAGACGGACAGGGGTTCGACGAGCAGTACTTC.

This clone was recorded once. The chain couples TRBV7-6 to TRBJ2-3, with D hard to call. Per the germline V gene, CDR1 is SGHVS and CDR2 is FNYEAQ. This CDR3 comprises 11 residues. V lost 8 bases, J lost 3 bases, and 6 bases lay in between. CDR3 in DNA: TGTGCCAGCGGAAGAACAGATACGCAGTATTTT. Translation: CASGRTDTQYF.

There are a few counts of this clone. The chain has TRBV11-2 and TRBJ2-5, with a possible D match to TRBD2 (5 bases). The germline V and J ends were trimmed by 5 bases and 5 bases, with 15 bases remaining between them. This CDR3 region has 14 residues. The V gene's germline CDR1 is SGHAT and CDR2 FQNNGV. The CDR3 sequence: CASSRNPGSETQYF. The CDR3 coding sequence is TGTGCCAGCAGCCGTAACCCGGGGAGTGAGACCCAGTACTTC.

This clone has only a few counts. The V call is TRBV11-2, the J call TRBJ2-1; D call uncertain. Per germline, CDR1 SGHAT and CDR2 FQNNGV. The ends were cut back, 7 bases at V and 0 bases at J, with 13 bases in the middle. The CDR3 sequence is 15 residues long. DNA for the CDR3: TGTGCCAGCACCCTACAAGACATCTCCTACAATGAGCAGTTCTTC. Translating it yields CASTLQDISYNEQFF.

V and J are TRBV28 and TRBJ1-5; D is possibly TRBD1 (5 bases). Trimming cost V 2 bases and J 1 base, with 15 bases left between them. Germline lookup yields CDR1 MDHEN and CDR2 SYDVKM. The CDR3 is 17 residues long. CDR3: CASSLVGGGLSNQPQHF. In DNA, the CDR3 is TGTGCCAGCAGTTTAGTTGGGGGGGGATTGAGCAATCAGCCCCAGCATTTT.

V gene TRBV2 combines with J gene TRBJ2-1; D is possibly TRBD2 (7 bases). Germline CDR1 and CDR2: SNHLY and FYNNEI. V was cut by 4 bases and J by 1 base, with 14 bases left in between. The CDR3 sequence is 16 residues long. CDR3 sequence reads: CASSGGREMSYNEQFF. The CDR3 DNA follows: TGTGCCAGCAGTGGGGGGCGGGAGATGTCCTACAATGAGCAGTTCTTC.

This clone was detected once. The V and J genes are TRBV7-2 and TRBJ1-4; perhaps TRBD1 as D (6 bases). V dropped 1 base and J dropped 4 bases, with 13 bases sitting between them. The CDR3 loop spans 16 amino acids. CDR1 is SGHTA, CDR2 FQGNSA, per germline. This CDR3 is CASSLGAGRGNEKLFF. CDR3 nucleotides: TGTGCCAGCAGCTTAGGAGCGGGCAGGGGTAATGAAAAACTGTTTTTT. Looking up the rest from reference TRBV7-2 and TRBJ1-4 gives the full variable domain: GAGVSQSPSNKVTEKGKDVELRCDPISGHTALYWYRQSLGQGLEFLIYFQGNSAPDKSGLPSDRFSAERTGGSVSTLTIQRTQQEDSAVYLCASSLGAGRGNEKLFFGSGTQLSVL.